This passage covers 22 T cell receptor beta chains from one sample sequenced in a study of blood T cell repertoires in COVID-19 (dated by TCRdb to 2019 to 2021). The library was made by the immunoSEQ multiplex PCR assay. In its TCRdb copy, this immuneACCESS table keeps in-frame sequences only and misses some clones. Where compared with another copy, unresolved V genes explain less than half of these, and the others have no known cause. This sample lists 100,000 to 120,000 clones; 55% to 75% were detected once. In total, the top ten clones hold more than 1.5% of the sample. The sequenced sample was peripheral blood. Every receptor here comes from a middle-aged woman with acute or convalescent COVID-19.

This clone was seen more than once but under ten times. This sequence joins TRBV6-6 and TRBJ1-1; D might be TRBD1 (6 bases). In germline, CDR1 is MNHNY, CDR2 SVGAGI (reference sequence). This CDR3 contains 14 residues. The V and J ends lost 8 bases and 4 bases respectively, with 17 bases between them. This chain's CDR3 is CASFLDRLGTEAFF. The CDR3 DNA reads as TGTGCCAGCTTTCTCGACAGGCTAGGCACTGAAGCTTTCTTT.

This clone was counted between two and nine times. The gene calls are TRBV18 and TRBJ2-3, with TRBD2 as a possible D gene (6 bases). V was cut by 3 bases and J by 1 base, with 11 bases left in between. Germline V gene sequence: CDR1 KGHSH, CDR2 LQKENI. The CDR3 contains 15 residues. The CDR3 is CASSPVLARTDTQYF. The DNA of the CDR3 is TGTGCCAGCTCACCCGTACTAGCCCGCACAGATACGCAGTATTTT.

The chain's CDR3 is CASRRTGLGEQFF. CDR3 nucleotide sequence: TGTGCCAGCAGGCGTACAGGGTTGGGTGAGCAGTTCTTC. This chain links TRBV6-5 with TRBJ2-1, with a tentative D call TRBD1 (6 bases). The length of the CDR3 is 13 residues. The V end was cut by 6 bases, the J end by 9 bases, with 15 bases between. CDR1 and CDR2 from the germline V gene are MNHEY and SVGAGI.

DNA for the CDR3: TGTGCCAGCAGCTTACAGGGGCCCACGAACACCGGGGAGCTGTTTTTT. Encoded protein: CASSLQGPTNTGELFF. The V call is TRBV7-3, the J call TRBJ2-2, with D possibly being TRBD1 (6 bases). From germline, CDR1 is SGHTA and CDR2 FQGTGA. The V and J ends lost 2 bases and 0 bases respectively, with 10 bases between them. The CDR3 is made up of 16 amino acids.

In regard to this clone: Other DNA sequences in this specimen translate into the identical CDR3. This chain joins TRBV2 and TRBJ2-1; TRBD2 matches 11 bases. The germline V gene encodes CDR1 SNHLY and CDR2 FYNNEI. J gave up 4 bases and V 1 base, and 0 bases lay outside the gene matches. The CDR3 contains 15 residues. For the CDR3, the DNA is TGTGCCAGCAGTGAAGGACTAGCGGGATACAATGAGCAGTTCTTC. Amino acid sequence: CASSEGLAGYNEQFF.

The CDR3: CASSFDRNGYTF. CDR3 DNA: TGTGCCAGCAGCTTTGACAGGAATGGCTACACCTTC. The chain carries TRBV7-2 and TRBJ1-2, with D possibly being TRBD1 (6 bases). The CDR3 spans 12 residues. Germline V lookup: CDR1 SGHTA, CDR2 FQGNSA. V dropped 3 bases and J dropped 6 bases, with 8 bases sitting between them.

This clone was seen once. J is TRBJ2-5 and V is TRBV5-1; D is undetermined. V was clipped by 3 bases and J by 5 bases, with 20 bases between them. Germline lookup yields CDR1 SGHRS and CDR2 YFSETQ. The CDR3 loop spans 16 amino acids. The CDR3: CASSSLGQPHLETQYF. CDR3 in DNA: TGCGCCAGCAGCTCCCTAGGCCAACCCCACCTGGAGACCCAGTACTTC.

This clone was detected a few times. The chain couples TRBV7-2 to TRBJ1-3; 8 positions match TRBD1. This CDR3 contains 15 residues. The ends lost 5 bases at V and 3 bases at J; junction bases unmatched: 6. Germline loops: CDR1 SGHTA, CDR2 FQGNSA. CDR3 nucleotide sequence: TGTGCCAGCAGCCCCACAGGGGGTAATGGAAACACCATATATTTT. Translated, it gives CASSPTGGNGNTIYF. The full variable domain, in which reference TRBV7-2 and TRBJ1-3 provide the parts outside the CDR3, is GAGVSQSPSNKVTEKGKDVELRCDPISGHTALYWYRQSLGQGLEFLIYFQGNSAPDKSGLPSDRFSAERTGGSVSTLTIQRTQQEDSAVYLCASSPTGGNGNTIYFGEGSWLTVV.

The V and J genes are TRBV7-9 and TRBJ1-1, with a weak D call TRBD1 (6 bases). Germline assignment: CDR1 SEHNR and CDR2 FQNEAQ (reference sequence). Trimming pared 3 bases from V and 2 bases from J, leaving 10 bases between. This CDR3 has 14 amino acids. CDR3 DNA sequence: TGTGCCAGCAGCTTGACAGGAGCTAACACTGAAGCTTTCTTT. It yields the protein CASSLTGANTEAFF.

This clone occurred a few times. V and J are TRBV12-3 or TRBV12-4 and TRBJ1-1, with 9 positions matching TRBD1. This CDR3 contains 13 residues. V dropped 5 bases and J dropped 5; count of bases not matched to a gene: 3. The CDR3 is CASSRDRGTEAFF. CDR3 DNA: TGTGCCAGCAGTAGAGACAGGGGGACTGAAGCTTTCTTT.

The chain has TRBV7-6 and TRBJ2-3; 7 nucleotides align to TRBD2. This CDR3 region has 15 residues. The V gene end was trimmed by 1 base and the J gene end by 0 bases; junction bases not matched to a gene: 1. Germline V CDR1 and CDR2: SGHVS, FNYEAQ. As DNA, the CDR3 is TGTGCCAGCAGCTTAGTCGGGGGGAGCACAGATACGCAGTATTTT. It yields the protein CASSLVGGSTDTQYF.

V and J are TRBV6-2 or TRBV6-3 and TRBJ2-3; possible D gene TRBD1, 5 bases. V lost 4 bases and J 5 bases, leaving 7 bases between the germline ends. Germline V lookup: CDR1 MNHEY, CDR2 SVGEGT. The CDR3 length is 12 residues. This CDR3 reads CASSFDRDTQYF. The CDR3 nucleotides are TGTGCCAGCAGTTTCGACAGAGATACGCAGTATTTT.

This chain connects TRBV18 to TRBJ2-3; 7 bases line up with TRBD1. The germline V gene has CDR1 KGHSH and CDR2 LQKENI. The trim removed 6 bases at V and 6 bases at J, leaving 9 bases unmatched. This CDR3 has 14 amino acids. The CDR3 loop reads CASSRDRDEDTQYF. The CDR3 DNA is TGTGCCAGCTCCCGCGACAGGGATGAGGATACGCAGTATTTT.

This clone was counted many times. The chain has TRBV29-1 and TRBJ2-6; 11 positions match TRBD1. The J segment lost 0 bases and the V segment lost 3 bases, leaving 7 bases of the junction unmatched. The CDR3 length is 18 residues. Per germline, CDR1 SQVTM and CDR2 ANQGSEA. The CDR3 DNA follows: TGCAGCGTTGACCCCGGGACAGGGGGGCTCTCTGGGGCCAACGTCCTGACTTTC. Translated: CSVDPGTGGLSGANVLTF.

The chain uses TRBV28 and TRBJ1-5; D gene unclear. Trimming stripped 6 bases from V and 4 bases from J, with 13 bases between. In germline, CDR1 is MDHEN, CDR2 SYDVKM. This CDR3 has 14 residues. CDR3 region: CASRTPQENQPQHF. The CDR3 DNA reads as TGTGCCAGCAGAACCCCCCAGGAAAATCAGCCCCAGCATTTT.

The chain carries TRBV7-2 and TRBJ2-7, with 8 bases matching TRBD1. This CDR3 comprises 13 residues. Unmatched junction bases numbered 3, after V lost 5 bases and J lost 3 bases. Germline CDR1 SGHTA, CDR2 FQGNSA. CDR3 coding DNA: TGTGCCAGCAGCGCTGACAGGGGCTACGAGCAGTACTTC. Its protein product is CASSADRGYEQYF.

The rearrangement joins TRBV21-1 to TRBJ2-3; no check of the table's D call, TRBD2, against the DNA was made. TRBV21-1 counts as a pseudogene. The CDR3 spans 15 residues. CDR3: CASSKSSGGTDTQYF. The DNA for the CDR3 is TGTGCCAGCAGCAAATCTAGCGGGGGTACAGATACGCAGTATTTT.

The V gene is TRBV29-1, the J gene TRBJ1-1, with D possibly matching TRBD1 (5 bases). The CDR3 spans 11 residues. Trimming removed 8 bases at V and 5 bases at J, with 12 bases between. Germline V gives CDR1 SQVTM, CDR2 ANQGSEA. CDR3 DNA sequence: TGCAGCCTGGCGGGGGGTACTGAAGCTTTCTTT. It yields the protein CSLAGGTEAFF.

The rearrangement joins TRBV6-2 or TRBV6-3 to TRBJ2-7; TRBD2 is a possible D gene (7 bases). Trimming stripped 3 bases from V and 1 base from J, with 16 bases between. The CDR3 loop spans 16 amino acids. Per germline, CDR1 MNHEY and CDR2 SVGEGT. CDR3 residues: CASSYQVGGLSYEQYF. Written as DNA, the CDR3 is TGTGCCAGCAGTTATCAGGTCGGGGGGCTTTCCTACGAGCAGTACTTC.

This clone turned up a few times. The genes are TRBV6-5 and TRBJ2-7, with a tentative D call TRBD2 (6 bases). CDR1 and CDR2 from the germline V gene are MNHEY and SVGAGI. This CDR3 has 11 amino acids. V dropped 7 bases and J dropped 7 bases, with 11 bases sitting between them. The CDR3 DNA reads TGTGCCAGCACCTTTGGGGGGGAGCAGTACTTC. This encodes CASTFGGEQYF.

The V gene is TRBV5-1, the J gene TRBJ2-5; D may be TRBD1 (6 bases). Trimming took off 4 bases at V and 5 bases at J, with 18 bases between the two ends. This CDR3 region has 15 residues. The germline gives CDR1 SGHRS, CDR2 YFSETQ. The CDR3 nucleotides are TGCGCCAGCAGCGGTGGCACCACAGGGACGGAGACCCAGTACTTC. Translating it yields CASSGGTTGTETQYF.

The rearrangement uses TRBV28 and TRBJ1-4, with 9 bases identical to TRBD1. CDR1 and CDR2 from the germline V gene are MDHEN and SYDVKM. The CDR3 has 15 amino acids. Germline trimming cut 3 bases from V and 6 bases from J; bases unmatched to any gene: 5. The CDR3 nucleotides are TGTGCCAGCAGTTTGACCGGGACAGGGTATGAAAAACTGTTTTTT. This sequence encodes CASSLTGTGYEKLFF.